Reported below is one TCR beta chain. Its matching antigen is unknown. These data are taken from a study of response to subunit inactivated influenza vaccine. Study conclusions and caveats: Only a handful of new T cells, the authors suggested, are recruited with each seasonal influenza vaccination.

TCRdb fed the RT-PCR reads into MiXCR, producing one record per CDR3 protein. The sample carries 450,000 to 500,000 distinct CDR3 sequences, about a tenth recorded once. The sample consisted of PBMCs from blood, taken roughly 48 days after vaccination. The sequence derives from a man over 45 who received an inactivated influenza vaccine.

The CDR3 sequence: CASSRSRRTNTEAFF. DNA of the CDR3: TGTGCCAGCAGCCGAAGTAGACGGACCAACACTGAAGCTTTCTTT. The rearrangement links TRBV7-2 to TRBJ1-1; D gene ambiguous. CDR1 is SGHTA and CDR2 is FQGNSA in the germline V gene. The germline V and J ends were trimmed by 5 bases and 2 bases, with 15 bases remaining between them. The CDR3 contains 15 residues.